This record covers a single TCR beta chain. Its antigen remains unidentified. Sample time point: recipient sample about 28 days before transplant, after cytoreduction. Recipient blood drawn about 28 days pretransplant and days 30, 100, 180 after. This sample was taken from a study of T cell clonotyping in hematopoietic cell transplantation. Overall study findings and caveats: Broader posttransplant TCR repertoire diversity was predicted by graft donor and pretransplant recipient Inverse Simpson Index values. Cells were unsorted, so CD4 and CD8 contributions were not separated.

Generated by immunoSEQ multiplex PCR, the TCRdb table keeps only in-frame clones and is missing some. The repertoire holds about 29,000 clones, with about three quarters as singletons. This CDR3 spans 15 amino acids. V lost 4 bases to trimming and J lost 2 bases, with 13 bases between them. Germline V gives CDR1 SGHRS, CDR2 YFSETQ. The chain carries TRBV5-1 and TRBJ2-1, with D maybe TRBD2 (6 bases). The starting material was peripheral blood mononuclear cells, obtained before stem cell transplant. This TCR came from a woman aged 25 to 39 with chronic myeloid leukemia. Some clones in this sample may be carry-over from other donors' samples. In nucleotides, the CDR3 is TGCGCCAGCAGCCTCATAGCGGAAGCCTACAATGAGCAGTTCTTC. Its translation is CASSLIAEAYNEQFF.